The entry below describes one TCR beta chain. The sample belongs to a study of Ad26.COV2.S vaccination and SARS-CoV-2 variants. V dropped 4 bases and J dropped 9; count of bases not matched to a gene: 16. From germline, CDR1 is SGHRS and CDR2 YFSETQ. CDR3 length equals 16 residues. Sequenced by immunoSEQ multiplex PCR; TCRdb stores in-frame clones only, minus some. The sample contains fewer than 600,000 clones, nearly 90% of which appear only once. Treatment in this sample: about 20 received Ad26.COV2.S at low or high dose, single or two shots; about 5 received placebo; per-sample allocation not given. After the first vaccine or placebo injection, samples were drawn on day 63.

The specimen was peripheral blood, collected in a trial of Ad26.COV2.S vaccine versus placebo. This TCR was recovered from a person between 18 and 65 years old who received the Ad26.COV2.S COVID-19 vaccine or a placebo. The V and J genes are TRBV5-1 and TRBJ2-1; 7 positions agree with TRBD2. The CDR3 coding sequence is TGCGCCAGCAGCCTGGGGTTGGGGACTACCTTTGGTGAGCAGTTCTTC. Translated: CASSLGLGTTFGEQFF.